These 12 T cell receptor beta chains share one sample of origin, sequenced in a study of T cell responses to AZD1222 COVID-19 vaccine. Produced via immunoSEQ multiplex PCR; TCRdb's table is partial and in-frame only. The sample comprises roughly 110,000 clones, 85% to 90% of which are singletons, and around 5% rests with the top ten. Sequences were derived from peripheral blood, sampled on day 0 of AZD1222 vaccination. Receptors were obtained from an adult in good health.

The chain combines TRBV14 with TRBJ2-1; the match to TRBD2 covers 7 bases. CDR1 is SGHDN, CDR2 FVKESK, per germline. The CDR3 contains 14 residues. V was clipped by 2 bases and J by 6 bases; unmatched bases: 4. Here the CDR3 DNA reads TGTGCCAGCAGCCAACGACTAGCCCCCAATGAGCAGTTCTTC. Encoded protein: CASSQRLAPNEQFF.

CDR3: CASSQTGGQETQYF. The CDR3 nucleotides read TGCGCCAGCAGCCAGACAGGGGGCCAAGAGACCCAGTACTTC. This rearrangement joins TRBV5-1 to TRBJ2-5; 9 bases match TRBD1. The CDR3 extends over 14 amino acids. The junction had 2 bases not matched to a gene; V was cut back by 4 bases and J by 1 base. The germline CDR1 and CDR2 sequences are SGHRS and YFSETQ. The variable domain in full, with the rest retrieved from reference TRBV5-1 and TRBJ2-5, is KAGVTQTPRYLIKTRGQQVTLSCSPISGHRSVSWYQQTPGQGLQFLFEYFSETQRNKGNFPGRFSGRQFSNSRSEMNVSTLELGDSALYLCASSQTGGQETQYFGPGTRLLVL.

The chain uses TRBV9 and TRBJ2-3, with D unclear. CDR1 is SGDLS, CDR2 YYNGEE, per germline. CDR3 length: 12 residues. Trimming shortened V by 4 bases and J by 4 bases, and 7 bases separated the two germline ends. For the CDR3, the DNA is TGTGCCAGCAGCTCCCAGGCAGATACGCAGTATTTT. As protein: CASSSQADTQYF.

The V call is TRBV3-1 (or the pseudogene TRBV3-2), the J call TRBJ2-2, with TRBD2 matching 9 bases. Germline CDR1 LGHDT, CDR2 YNNKEL (reference sequence). The CDR3 totals 15 residues. With 3 bases clipped from V and 7 bases from J, the junction kept 6 bases outside the gene matches. The CDR3 here is CASSQGLADGGELFF. The CDR3 bases are TGTGCCAGCAGCCAGGGACTAGCCGATGGCGGGGAGCTGTTTTTT.

The chain combines TRBV9 with TRBJ2-7; 9 nucleotides line up with TRBD1. With 4 bases clipped from V and 4 bases from J, the junction kept 9 bases outside the gene matches. Germline V gene sequence: CDR1 SGDLS, CDR2 YYNGEE. The CDR3 runs to 15 residues. The CDR3: CASSPTGTGIYEQYF. Written as DNA, the CDR3 is TGTGCCAGCAGCCCCACCGGGACAGGGATTTACGAGCAGTACTTC.

The V gene is TRBV6-1, the J gene TRBJ2-7; TRBD2 agrees at 8 bases. Losses at the gene ends were 2 bases for V and 1 base for J; bases not matched to a gene: 4. This CDR3 spans 15 amino acids. Germline V CDR1 and CDR2: MNHNS, SASEGT. CDR3 bases: TGTGCCAGCAGTGAAAGCGGGAGAGGATCCTACGAGCAGTACTTC. The encoded protein is CASSESGRGSYEQYF.

The chain recombines TRBV18 with TRBJ1-3; TRBD1 matches 10 bases. The V gene end was trimmed by 3 bases and the J gene end by 2 bases; junction bases not matched to a gene: 7. The CDR3 is made up of 17 amino acids. Germline V gives CDR1 KGHSH, CDR2 LQKENI. The CDR3 loop is CASSPRDRGEAGNTIYF. The CDR3 nucleotides read TGTGCCAGCTCACCGCGGGACAGGGGAGAGGCTGGAAACACCATATATTTT.

The chain has TRBV12-3 or TRBV12-4 and TRBJ1-4; D gene ambiguous. The V and J ends lost 1 base and 5 bases respectively, with 5 bases between them. There are 13 residues in the CDR3. The chain's CDR3 is CASSLGGNEKLFF. CDR3 sequence (DNA): TGTGCCAGCAGTTTAGGAGGAAATGAAAAACTGTTTTTT.

This clone was observed once. The rearrangement links TRBV5-1 to TRBJ2-7; TRBD2 matches 7 bases. Per the germline V gene, CDR1 is SGHRS and CDR2 is YFSETQ. The CDR3 has 12 amino acids. The J segment lost 4 bases and the V segment lost 4 bases, leaving 2 bases of the junction unmatched. The CDR3 DNA follows: TGCGCCAGCAGCAGCGGGGAGTACGAGCAGTACTTC. It translates to CASSSGEYEQYF.

This rearrangement joins TRBV2 to TRBJ2-6; perhaps D is TRBD1 or TRBD2 (6 bases each). Germline V lookup: CDR1 SNHLY, CDR2 FYNNEI. Trimming removed 9 bases at V and 5 bases at J, with 20 bases between. This CDR3 spans 16 amino acids. CDR3 region: CASIRPVGGRANVLTF. CDR3 sequence (DNA): TGTGCCAGTATCCGACCAGTCGGGGGCCGGGCCAACGTCCTGACTTTC.

This clone appeared a single time. The CDR3 bases are TGTGCCAGCAGTTTAGGGGGGGGATGGTTCGACAGGGCGGTAGAGATGAACACTGAAGCTTTCTTT. It encodes CASSLGGGWFDRAVEMNTEAFF. This chain connects TRBV28 to TRBJ1-1, with 7 bases matching TRBD1. With V trimmed by 2 bases and J by 0 bases, 24 bases remained unmatched. Germline values: CDR1 MDHEN, CDR2 SYDVKM. The CDR3 length is 22 residues.

J is TRBJ1-1 and V is TRBV5-1; D unresolved. Trimming pared 0 bases from V and 2 bases from J, leaving 14 bases between. Germline V gives CDR1 SGHRS, CDR2 YFSETQ. This CDR3 region has 16 residues. The CDR3 reads CASSLEGALTNTEAFF. Here the CDR3 DNA reads TGCGCCAGCAGCTTGGAGGGCGCCCTTACCAACACTGAAGCTTTCTTT.